This T cell receptor (beta chain) was observed in a study (dated by TCRdb to 2016 to 2017). For the study in its entirety: The research examined where HIV persistence comes from in people whose immune systems controlled HIV infection without treatment.

The library was generated by 5' RACE. Sequenced on an Illumina HiSeq 2000. The public reads were reprocessed in TCRdb via fastp at Q25 and MiXCR, keeping in-frame beta chains. Rows with a matching CDR3 protein are joined into one entry that keeps the most common DNA and genes. Across this sample there are around 1,700 distinct CDR3 sequences, with roughly 8.1% seen only once. The ten largest account for 10% to 13% of the sample. This clonotype has just a few counts. The antigen this receptor binds is unknown. Base qualities are not at hand, and no much larger clone is one base apart. Germline trimming amounts to 7 bases on V and 0 bases on J, with 17 as the count of junction bases outside the gene matches. The CDR3 sequence holds 19 residues, the cysteine and phenylalanine included. The CDR3 DNA has 57 bases and is translated from base 1. CDR1 and CDR2 are read off the germline V gene (reference sequence) as WNHNN and SYGVQD.

The V and J genes are TRBV10-1 and TRBJ1-3, with 8 bases aligning to TRBD1. The TCR originated in a female donor with HIV. Sequenced input: central memory T cells from blood PBMCs. The meaning of the sample's cell subset or site label: central memory CD4+ T cells. The CDR3 region reads CASIQKTGAGLRSGNTIYF. At the DNA level, the sequence is TGCGCCAGCATTCAGAAGACAGGGGCAGGTTTACGCTCTGGAAACACCATATATTTT.